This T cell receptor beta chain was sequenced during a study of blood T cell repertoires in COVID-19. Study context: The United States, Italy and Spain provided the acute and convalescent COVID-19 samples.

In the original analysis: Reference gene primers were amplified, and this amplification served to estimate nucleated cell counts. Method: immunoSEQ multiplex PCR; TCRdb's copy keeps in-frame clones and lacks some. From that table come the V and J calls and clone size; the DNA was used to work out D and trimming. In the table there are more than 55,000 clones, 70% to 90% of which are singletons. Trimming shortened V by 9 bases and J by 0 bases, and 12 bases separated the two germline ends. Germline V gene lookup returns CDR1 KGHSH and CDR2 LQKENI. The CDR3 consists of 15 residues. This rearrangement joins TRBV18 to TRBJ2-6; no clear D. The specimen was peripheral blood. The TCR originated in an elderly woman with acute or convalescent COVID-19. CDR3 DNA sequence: TGTGCCAGTTCCAAACAGTACTCTGGGGCCAACGTCCTGACTTTC. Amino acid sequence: CASSKQYSGANVLTF.